The T cell receptor beta chain under discussion was sequenced for a study of a mutant IDH1 vaccine in newly diagnosed glioma. As for the study in general: Sex distribution of treated patients was around 62% male and 37.5% female; mean age was around 40 years. Patients were pretreated with radiotherapy, temozolomide, or both, mostly both.

Profiling relied on immunoSEQ multiplex PCR, and the TCRdb table lists in-frame clones only, not all of them. The data show 30,000 to 40,000 clones, approximately 92% seen once. Regarding time point: week 47, end of study. Every vaccine dose comprised 300 ug of mutant IDH1 20-mer peptide plus topical imiquimod. Worth noting for this clone: Its antigen remains unknown.

The receptor's source is a woman aged 40 to 49 with glioma. Source: PBMCs, taken from a glioma patient whose treatment included an IDH1 peptide vaccine.

CDR3 loop: CASSQAFQATNEKLFF. DNA for the CDR3: TGTGCCAGCAGCCAAGCCTTCCAGGCAACTAATGAAAAACTGTTTTTT. The chain has TRBV4-2 and TRBJ1-4; D is uncertain. V dropped 1 base and J dropped 0 bases, with 9 bases sitting between them. The length of the CDR3 is 16 residues. CDR1 is LGHNA, CDR2 YNFKEQ, per germline.